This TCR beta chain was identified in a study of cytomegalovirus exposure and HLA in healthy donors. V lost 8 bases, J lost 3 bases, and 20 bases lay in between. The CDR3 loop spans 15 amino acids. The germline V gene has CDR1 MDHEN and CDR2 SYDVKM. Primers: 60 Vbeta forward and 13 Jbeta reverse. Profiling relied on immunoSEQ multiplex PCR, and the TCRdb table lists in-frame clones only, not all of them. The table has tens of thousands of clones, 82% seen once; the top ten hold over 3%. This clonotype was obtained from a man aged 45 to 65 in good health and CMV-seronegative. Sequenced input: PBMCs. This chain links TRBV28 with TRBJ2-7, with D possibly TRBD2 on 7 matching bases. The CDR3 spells CASPPPQGGDYEQYF. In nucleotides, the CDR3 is TGTGCCAGCCCACCCCCACAGGGAGGGGACTACGAGCAGTACTTC.